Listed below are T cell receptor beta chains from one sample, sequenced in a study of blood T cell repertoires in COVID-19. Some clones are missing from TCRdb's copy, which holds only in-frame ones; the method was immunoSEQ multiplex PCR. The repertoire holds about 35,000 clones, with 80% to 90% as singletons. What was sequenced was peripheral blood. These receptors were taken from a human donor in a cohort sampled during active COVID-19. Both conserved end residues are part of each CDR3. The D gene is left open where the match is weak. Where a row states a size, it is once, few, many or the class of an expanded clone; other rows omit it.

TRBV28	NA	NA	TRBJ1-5	TGTGCCAGCGCGGTCGCCCCCAATCAGCCCCAGCATTTT	CASAVAPNQPQHF
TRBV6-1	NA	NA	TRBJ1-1	TGTGCCAGCAGTGAAACCTTCGGGGGGTTGACTGAAGCTTTCTTT	CASSETFGGLTEAFF
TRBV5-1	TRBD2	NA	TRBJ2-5	TGCGCCAGCAGCTTGTACGGGGGGGTGGAGACCCAGTACTTC	CASSLYGGVETQYF
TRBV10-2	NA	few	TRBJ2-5	TGCGCCAGCAGTGTTATGGAGGGAAATCTCGAGACCCAGTACTTC	CASSVMEGNLETQYF
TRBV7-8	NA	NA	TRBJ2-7	TGTGCCAGCAGCCTTTCTCTCGGGACTCGCGTCTCGGGGGAGCAGTACTTC	CASSLSLGTRVSGEQYF
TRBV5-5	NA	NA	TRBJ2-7	TGTGCCAGCAGCTCCCAGATTGAGGCCGAGCAGTACTTC	CASSSQIEAEQYF
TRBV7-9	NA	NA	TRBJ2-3	TGTGCCAGCAGCTTGTCGGGGGTTACAGATACGCAGTATTTT	CASSLSGVTDTQYF
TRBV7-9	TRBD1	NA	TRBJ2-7	TGTGCCAGCAGCCGTACAGGGGCCGGGAACGAGCAGTACTTC	CASSRTGAGNEQYF
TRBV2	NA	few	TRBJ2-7	TGTGCCAGCAGTGACCGACTCCCCGGTGCCTTCGAGCAGTACTTC	CASSDRLPGAFEQYF
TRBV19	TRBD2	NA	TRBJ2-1	TGTGCCAGTACTAGCGGGGGGGCCGGCGACAATGAGCAGTTCTTC	CASTSGGAGDNEQFF
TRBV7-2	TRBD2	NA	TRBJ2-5	TGTGCCAGCAGCTTAGGACTAGCGGGACCCAAAGAGACCCAGTACTTC	CASSLGLAGPKETQYF
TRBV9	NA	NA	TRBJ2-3	TGTGCCAGCAGCGTAGGCCCCAGATTCACAGATACGCAGTATTTT	CASSVGPRFTDTQYF
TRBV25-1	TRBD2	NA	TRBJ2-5	TGTGCCAGCAGTGAATTAGAGGGGCGGGGAGGGTACCAAGAGACCCAGTACTTC	CASSELEGRGGYQETQYF
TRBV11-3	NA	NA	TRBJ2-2	TGTGCCAGCAGCTTACAGGGTGACACCGGGGAGCTGTTTTTT	CASSLQGDTGELFF
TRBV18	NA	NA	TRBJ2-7	TGTGCCAGCTCACGTGACAGGTCGGCCTACGAGCAGTACTTC	CASSRDRSAYEQYF
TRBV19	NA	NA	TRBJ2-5	TGTGCCAGTAGTATCCGGTTCCAAGAGACCCAGTACTTC	CASSIRFQETQYF
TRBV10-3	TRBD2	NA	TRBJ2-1	TGTGCCATCAGTGGAGGGACTAGCGGGGGGGCCCGTGCCTACAATGAGCAGTTCTTC	CAISGGTSGGARAYNEQFF
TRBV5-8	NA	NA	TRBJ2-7	TGTGCCAGCAGCTCTTACAGGGCTGATTCTACAGAGCAGTACTTC	CASSSYRADSTEQYF
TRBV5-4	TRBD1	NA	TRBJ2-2	TGTGCCAGCAGCCCGCCGTGGGCAGGGGGAGACACCGGGGAGCTGTTTTTT	CASSPPWAGGDTGELFF
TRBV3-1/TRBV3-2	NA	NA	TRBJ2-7	TGTGCCAGCAGGTCGACTAGTCGTTCCTACGAGCAGTACTTC	CASRSTSRSYEQYF
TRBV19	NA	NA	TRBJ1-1	TGTGCCAGTAGTATAGTCGGGGGAGTGGCTTTCTTT	CASSIVGGVAFF
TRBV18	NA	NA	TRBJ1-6	TGTGCCAGCTCACCCCAAGAGGCCGGAGGCAATAATTCACCCCTCCACTTT	CASSPQEAGGNNSPLHF
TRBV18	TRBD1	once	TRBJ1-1	TGTGCCAGCTCACCGCTGGGACAGGGGTCTGAAGCTTTCTTT	CASSPLGQGSEAFF
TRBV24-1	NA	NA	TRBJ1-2	TGTGCCACCAGTAATGGAGAATATGGCTACACCTTC	CATSNGEYGYTF
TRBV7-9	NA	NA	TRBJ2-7	TGTGCCAGCAGAAAGACACCCGGTGTCTACGAGCAGTACTTC	CASRKTPGVYEQYF
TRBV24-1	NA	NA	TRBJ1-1	TGTGCCACCTTAGTCTCAGGGGTGGGACAACTGAACACTGAAGCTTTCTTT	CATLVSGVGQLNTEAFF
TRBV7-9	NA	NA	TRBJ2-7	TGTGCCAGCAGCAAAAACACGGGGGACTTTTACGAGCAGTACTTC	CASSKNTGDFYEQYF
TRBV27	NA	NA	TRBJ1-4	TGTGCCAGCATGGCACTGCGGACTAATGAAAAACTGTTTTTT	CASMALRTNEKLFF
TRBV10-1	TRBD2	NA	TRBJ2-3	TGCGCCAGCAGTGATAAGACTAGCGGGGGACGCACAGATACGCAGTATTTT	CASSDKTSGGRTDTQYF
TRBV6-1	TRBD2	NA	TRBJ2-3	TGTGCCAGCAGTGGCGGACTAGCGGGGGGGACAGATACGCAGTATTTT	CASSGGLAGGTDTQYF
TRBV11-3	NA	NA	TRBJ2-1	TGTGCCAGCAGCTTAGATCACTCGGGGCGGGGACGCAATGAGCAGTTCTTC	CASSLDHSGRGRNEQFF
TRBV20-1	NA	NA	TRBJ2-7	TGCAGTGCTAGAGTAACTACCTTGCAGTACTTC	CSARVTTLQYF
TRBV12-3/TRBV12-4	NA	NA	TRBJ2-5	TGTGCCAGCAGTGAACTAGCCCAAGAGACCCAGTACTTC	CASSELAQETQYF
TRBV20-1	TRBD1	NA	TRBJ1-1	TGCAGTGCCAGTCGACAGGGTAGGTACACTGAAGCTTTCTTT	CSASRQGRYTEAFF
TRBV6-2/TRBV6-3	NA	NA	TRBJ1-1	TGTGCCAGCAGTTACCAGGGTTCAGCTTTCTTT	CASSYQGSAFF
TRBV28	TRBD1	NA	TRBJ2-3	TGTGCCAGCAGTTTAAACCGGGACAGGCCAAACATGGATACGCAGTATTTT	CASSLNRDRPNMDTQYF
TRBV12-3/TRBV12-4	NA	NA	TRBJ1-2	TGTGCCAGCAGGTATTCTAACTATGGCTACACCTTC	CASRYSNYGYTF
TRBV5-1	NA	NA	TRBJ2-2	TGCGCCAGCAGCTTGTTCCAGGGGAATGCCGGGGAGCTGTTTTTT	CASSLFQGNAGELFF
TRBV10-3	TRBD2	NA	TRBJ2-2	TGTGCCATCAGTGACCCGGGACTAGCGGGCGGCCCGACCGGGGAGCTGTTTTTT	CAISDPGLAGGPTGELFF
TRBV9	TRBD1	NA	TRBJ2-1	TGTGCCAGCAGCGCGACAGGGCAGAATGAGCAGTTCTTC	CASSATGQNEQFF
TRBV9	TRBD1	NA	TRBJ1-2	TGTGCCAGCAGCCCTTTTGACAGGGCTGCTAACTATGGCTACACCTTC	CASSPFDRAANYGYTF
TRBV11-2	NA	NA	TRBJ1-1	TGTGCCAGCAGCTTCGAGAGGGACACTGAAGCTTTCTTT	CASSFERDTEAFF
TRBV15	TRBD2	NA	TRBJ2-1	TGTGCCACCAGCTCCCTACGGGGCGGGGGGGCTGGGAATGAGCAGTTCTTC	CATSSLRGGGAGNEQFF
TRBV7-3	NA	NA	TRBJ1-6	TGTGCCAGCAGCCCTACCCCGGGTTCACCCCTCCACTTT	CASSPTPGSPLHF
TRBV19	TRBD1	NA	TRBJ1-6	TGTGCCAGTAGTACCAGACCGGGACAGGGCTTTGGCTCCTATAATTCACCCCTCCACTTT	CASSTRPGQGFGSYNSPLHF
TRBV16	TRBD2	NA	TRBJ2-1	TGTGCCAGCAGTCCGCCGGGACTAGCGGGGTTGGGGTTCTTC	CASSPPGLAGLGFF
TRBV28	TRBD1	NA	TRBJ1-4	TGTGCCAGCAGTTATAAGGGGGCGGGCGGAAAACTGTTTTTT	CASSYKGAGGKLFF
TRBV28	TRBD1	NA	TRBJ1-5	TGTGCCAGCTTGAGGGACAGCGGCAATCAGCCCCAGCATTTT	CASLRDSGNQPQHF
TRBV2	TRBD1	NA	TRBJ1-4	TGTGCCAGCAGCGGCGGACAGGGTGAAAAACTGTTTTTT	CASSGGQGEKLFF
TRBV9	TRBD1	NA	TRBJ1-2	TGTGCCAGCAGCGGGGGACAGGGAGGAGGCTACACCTTC	CASSGGQGGGYTF